The 26 T cell receptor beta chains reported below all come from one sample, sequenced in a study of persistence of HIV-infected CD4 T cells. Cells were stimulated with CMV-infected fibroblast lysates at 8 to 10 ug/mL. CD40L/CD69 double-negative CD45RO-high memory CD4+ T cells were collected. Their specific antigens are unknown. The libraries were made with immunoSEQ version 4 in survey mode. Here immunoSEQ multiplex PCR was the method, and the copy in TCRdb shows in-frame clones only, minus some. The sample comprises 30,000 or so clones, 80% to 90% of which are singletons, and around 0.94% rests with the top ten. The material was CD4+ T cells sorted from PBMCs after roughly 19-hour stimulation, obtained from a patient who received antiretroviral therapy. The receptors derive from an adult man with HIV who was CMV-seropositive.

The CDR3 DNA reads as TGCGCCAGCAGCCAAGATCATTGGAACACCGGGGAGCTGTTTTTT. Protein: CASSQDHWNTGELFF. The gene calls are TRBV4-3 and TRBJ2-2; D not resolved. Germline V CDR1 and CDR2: LGHNA, YSLEER. The V end was cut by 0 bases, the J end by 1 base, with 6 bases between. CDR3 length: 15 residues.

V is TRBV6-5 and J is TRBJ1-2; 8 positions agree with TRBD1. The CDR3 totals 14 residues. V dropped 6 bases and J dropped 3; count of bases not matched to a gene: 6. Germline V gene data show CDR1 as MNHEY and CDR2 as SVGAGI. The CDR3 sequence: CASRTRGRDYGYTF. The CDR3 nucleotides are TGTGCCAGCAGGACCAGGGGGCGAGACTATGGCTACACCTTC.

The chain carries TRBV5-4 and TRBJ2-1; 11 positions agree with TRBD1. The CDR3 extends over 14 amino acids. The V segment lost 2 bases and the J segment 9 bases; nucleotides outside the gene matches: 4. Germline CDR1 SGHNT, CDR2 YYREEE (reference sequence). Here the CDR3 DNA reads TGTGCCAGCAGCTTTGGGACAGGGGGGAGTGAGCAGTTCTTC. Residues: CASSFGTGGSEQFF.

This clone was observed a single time. The V and J genes are TRBV6-2 or TRBV6-3 and TRBJ2-4; tentatively, D is TRBD1 or TRBD2 (5 bases each). Germline loops: CDR1 MNHEY, CDR2 SVGEGT. The CDR3 sequence is 15 residues long. Trimming shortened V by 2 bases and J by 5 bases, and 13 bases separated the two germline ends. The CDR3, as DNA: TGTGCCAGCAGTTACCTGGGGACCCCACAAAACATTCAGTACTTC. Translated: CASSYLGTPQNIQYF.

The V gene is TRBV9, the J gene TRBJ2-2, with D unclear. The germline V gene encodes CDR1 SGDLS and CDR2 YYNGEE. The CDR3 is 12 amino acids. Trimming pared 4 bases from V and 8 bases from J, leaving 9 bases between. CDR3 sequence reads: CASSTQPGELFF. CDR3 sequence (DNA): TGTGCCAGCAGCACCCAGCCTGGGGAGCTGTTTTTT.

The chain recombines TRBV6-5 with TRBJ1-1; no clear D. There are 13 residues in the CDR3. With 0 bases removed from V and 5 bases from J, the gap between germline ends came to 7 bases. CDR1 is MNHEY, CDR2 SVGAGI, per germline. The CDR3 bases are TGTGCCAGCAGTTACTCACGCGCAACTGAAGCTTTCTTT. Amino acid sequence: CASSYSRATEAFF.

The J gene is TRBJ2-7, the V gene TRBV7-2, with a tentative D call TRBD2 (6 bases). CDR3 length: 14 amino acids. The V gene lost 2 bases and the J gene lost 6 bases, with 14 bases spanning the gap. CDR1 and CDR2 from the germline V gene are SGHTA and FQGNSA. The CDR3 spells CASSLKSAGPEQYF. The DNA of the CDR3 is TGTGCCAGCAGCTTAAAAAGTGCGGGGCCCGAGCAGTACTTC.

The chain joins TRBV19 to TRBJ1-5, with D hard to call. V was cut by 4 bases and J by 6 bases, with 13 bases left in between. The CDR3 runs to 14 residues. Germline-derived CDR1 and CDR2 are LNHDA and SQIVND (reference sequence). CDR3: CASSKRREGQPQHF. As DNA, the CDR3 is TGTGCCAGTAGTAAGAGGCGGGAGGGTCAGCCCCAGCATTTT. Drawing the rest from reference TRBV19 and TRBJ1-5, the complete variable domain is DGGITQSPKYLFRKEGQNVTLSCEQNLNHDAMYWYRQDPGQGLRLIYYSQIVNDFQKGDIAEGYSVSREKKESFPLTVTSAQKNPTAFYLCASSKRREGQPQHFGDGTRLSIL.

The rearrangement links TRBV6-5 to TRBJ2-7; either TRBD1 or TRBD2 may supply D (6 bases each). V was shortened by 6 bases and J by 2 bases, with 17 bases between the two germline ends. The length of the CDR3 is 15 residues. Looked up from germline, CDR1 is MNHEY and CDR2 is SVGAGI. CDR3 in DNA: TGTGCCAGCAGGCACCTAGGGGGGCACACCTACGAGCAGTACTTC. Its translation is CASRHLGGHTYEQYF.

J is TRBJ2-7 and V is TRBV5-4; 7 bases align to TRBD2. The CDR3 has 13 residues. With V trimmed by 2 bases and J by 3 bases, 2 bases remained unmatched. The germline V gene encodes CDR1 SGHNT and CDR2 YYREEE (reference sequence). The CDR3 protein is CASSFPGGYEQYF. CDR3 nucleotide sequence: TGTGCCAGCAGCTTCCCGGGGGGCTACGAGCAGTACTTC.

The rearrangement uses TRBV29-1 and TRBJ2-1, with D perhaps matching TRBD1 or TRBD2 (5 bases each). Trimming removed 7 bases from V and 7 bases from J, with 23 bases in between. In germline, CDR1 is SQVTM, CDR2 ANQGSEA. The CDR3 contains 15 residues. CDR3 amino acids: CSALSAGTRQNEQFF. CDR3 bases: TGCAGCGCCTTGTCCGCAGGGACCCGACAGAATGAGCAGTTCTTC.

The rearrangement joins TRBV7-2 to TRBJ2-3; 10 bases fit TRBD1. Germline assignment: CDR1 SGHTA and CDR2 FQGNSA. V was pared by 8 bases and J by 8 bases, with 13 bases of the junction left unmatched. This CDR3 comprises 15 residues. CDR3 in amino acids: CASDMTGTGVSTQYF. The CDR3 DNA sequence: TGTGCCAGCGACATGACCGGGACAGGGGTGTCTACGCAGTATTTT.

This clone was observed a handful of times. J is TRBJ2-3 and V is TRBV5-1, with D possibly TRBD2 on 6 matching bases. V was pared by 1 base and J by 0 bases, with 15 bases between. The CDR3 consists of 17 residues. CDR1 SGHRS and CDR2 YFSETQ come from the germline V gene. The CDR3 is CASSLWGTFASTDTQYF. The CDR3 nucleotides are TGCGCCAGCAGCTTGTGGGGGACTTTCGCTAGCACAGATACGCAGTATTTT.

The V call is TRBV28, the J call TRBJ1-2, with D unresolved. Germline V gene data show CDR1 as MDHEN and CDR2 as SYDVKM. The V and J ends lost 6 bases and 5 bases respectively, with 10 bases between them. The CDR3 sequence is 12 residues long. The CDR3 loop reads CASRSQLYGYTF. CDR3 DNA: TGTGCCAGCAGATCCCAGCTATATGGCTACACCTTC.

The rearrangement uses TRBV5-8 and TRBJ2-7; D not resolved. The V gene lost 1 base and the J gene lost 5 bases, with 10 bases spanning the gap. CDR1 SGHTS and CDR2 YDEGEE come from the germline V gene. The length of the CDR3 is 13 residues. The CDR3 nucleotides read TGTGCCAGCAGCTTGCGCGTCAGCAACGAGCAGTACTTC. Translating it yields CASSLRVSNEQYF.

This clone turned up a few times. The CDR3 loop reads CASSPRVSYQNTEAFF. Written as DNA, the CDR3 is TGTGCCAGCAGCCCAAGGGTCAGCTATCAAAACACTGAAGCTTTCTTT. The gene calls are TRBV2 and TRBJ1-1, with D hard to call. V lost 6 bases to trimming and J lost 2 bases, with 19 bases between them. The CDR3 runs to 16 residues. The germline V gene encodes CDR1 SNHLY and CDR2 FYNNEI.

CDR3 in amino acids: CASSLRPSGRTDTQYF. The DNA for the CDR3 is TGTGCCAGCAGCTTACGACCTAGCGGACGCACAGATACGCAGTATTTT. V is TRBV7-2 and J is TRBJ2-3; TRBD2 matches at 7 bases. Germline CDR1 reads SGHTA; CDR2 reads FQGNSA. The V segment lost 2 bases and the J segment 1 base; nucleotides outside the gene matches: 6. The CDR3 is 16 amino acids.

The table lists this clone with a few counts. The chain recombines TRBV6-2 or TRBV6-3 with TRBJ1-1; D is undetermined. This CDR3 spans 12 amino acids. Germline loops: CDR1 MNHEY, CDR2 SVGEGT. Trimming shortened V by 6 bases and J by 4 bases, and 9 bases separated the two germline ends. This CDR3 reads CASSHSGTEAFF. Written as DNA, the CDR3 is TGTGCCAGCAGCCACAGCGGCACTGAAGCTTTCTTT.

V and J are TRBV30 and TRBJ1-1; no firm D call. Germline V CDR1 and CDR2: GTSNPN, SVGIG (reference sequence). Trimming shortened V by 3 bases and J by 5 bases, and 7 bases separated the two germline ends. CDR3 length: 11 amino acids. The CDR3 nucleotides are TGTGCCTGGAGCGTTGAGACTGAAGCTTTCTTT. It encodes CAWSVETEAFF.

This clone was observed a handful of times. The rearrangement joins TRBV18 to TRBJ1-1; no reliable D call. The V end lost 2 bases, the J end lost 4 bases, and 8 bases lay between the germline ends. The V gene's germline CDR1 is KGHSH and CDR2 LQKENI. The CDR3 sequence is 13 residues long. The CDR3 DNA sequence: TGTGCCAGCTCACCATTTGAGGTCACTGAAGCTTTCTTT. Its protein is CASSPFEVTEAFF.

The chain is built from TRBV6-5 and TRBJ1-2; tentatively, D is TRBD1 (5 bases). The germline V and J ends were trimmed by 6 bases and 2 bases, with 16 bases remaining between them. In germline, CDR1 is MNHEY, CDR2 SVGAGI. The CDR3 runs to 15 residues. This chain's CDR3 is CASSLSGPPNYGYTF. CDR3 DNA sequence: TGTGCCAGCAGCTTGTCGGGGCCACCGAACTATGGCTACACCTTC.

The chain employs TRBV5-6 and TRBJ1-3; D possibly corresponds to TRBD1 (5 bases). Per germline, CDR1 SGHDT and CDR2 YYEEEE. V dropped 4 bases and J dropped 14 bases, with 22 bases sitting between them. CDR3 length equals 14 residues. CDR3 sequence: CASSIWSRGALVYF. The CDR3 bases are TGTGCCAGCAGCATATGGAGTAGGGGCGCATTGGTATATTTT.

This clone appeared a single time. The chain links TRBV30 to TRBJ2-7, with 8 positions matching TRBD1. V lost 0 bases and J lost 7; bases outside the gene matches: 8. The germline CDR1 and CDR2 sequences are GTSNPN and SVGIG (reference sequence). The CDR3 has 14 amino acids. CDR3 DNA: TGTGCCTGGAGTGTATCGCAGGGGGCTCGGGAGCAGTACTTC. Protein sequence: CAWSVSQGAREQYF.

The gene calls are TRBV19 and TRBJ2-5; unclear D gene. The CDR3 extends over 13 amino acids. Trimming took 2 bases from V and 6 from J, leaving 10 bases between them. Germline V CDR1 and CDR2: LNHDA, SQIVND (reference sequence). The chain's CDR3 is CASSISVIKTQYF. The CDR3 region has the DNA TGTGCCAGTAGTATATCAGTTATAAAGACCCAGTACTTC.

This clone was picked up a small number of times. J is TRBJ2-7 and V is TRBV7-8; D is uncertain. CDR1 is SGHVS and CDR2 is FQNEAQ in the germline V gene. The ends were cut back, 2 bases at V and 6 bases at J, with 14 bases in the middle. The CDR3 extends over 14 amino acids. The CDR3 sequence: CASSLSRTVREQYF. CDR3 sequence (DNA): TGTGCCAGCAGCTTATCACGAACAGTTCGCGAGCAGTACTTC.

This chain connects TRBV14 to TRBJ2-7, with 7 bases lining up with TRBD1. The CDR3 has 15 amino acids. Trimming cost V 1 base and J 0 bases; bases outside gene matches: 3. Germline V gene data show CDR1 as SGHDN and CDR2 as FVKESK. The DNA for the CDR3 is TGTGCCAGCAGCCAAGGACAGGGCTTCTCCTACGAGCAGTACTTC. Its translation: CASSQGQGFSYEQYF.